The 9 T cell receptor beta chains reported below all come from one sample, sequenced in a study of blood T cell repertoires in COVID-19. Profiled with immunoSEQ multiplex PCR; TCRdb holds only in-frame clones, not every one. The sample lists approximately 110,000 clones; over 75% were seen once. Source material: peripheral blood. The receptors come from a woman aged 50 to 60 with acute or convalescent COVID-19.

The chain links TRBV7-8 to TRBJ2-7; TRBD1 matches 7 bases. CDR3 length: 15 residues. The V and J ends lost 6 bases and 6 bases, in that order; junction bases with no gene match: 14. Germline-derived CDR1 and CDR2 are SGHVS and FQNEAQ. The CDR3 region is CASRSTGMGTIEQYF. In nucleotides, the CDR3 is TGTGCCAGCAGATCGACAGGGATGGGTACAATCGAGCAGTACTTC.

The chain joins TRBV28 to TRBJ2-7, with TRBD2 as a possible D gene (6 bases). Per germline, CDR1 MDHEN and CDR2 SYDVKM. V dropped 3 bases and J dropped 0 bases, with 12 bases sitting between them. The CDR3 is 15 residues long. The CDR3: CASSFGGVVSYEQYF. CDR3 bases: TGTGCCAGCAGTTTCGGCGGGGTTGTCTCCTACGAGCAGTACTTC.

V and J are TRBV6-6 and TRBJ1-5; unclear D gene. From germline, CDR1 is MNHNY and CDR2 SVGAGI (reference sequence). The length of the CDR3 is 13 residues. The germline V and J ends were trimmed by 6 bases and 4 bases, with 10 bases remaining between them. This CDR3 is CASRGPVNQPQHF. Here the CDR3 DNA reads TGTGCCAGCAGGGGCCCCGTGAATCAGCCCCAGCATTTT.

The gene calls are TRBV9 and TRBJ1-2; D is unresolved. The germline gives CDR1 SGDLS, CDR2 YYNGEE. The CDR3 is made up of 13 amino acids. Deletions cut 4 bases from V and 2 bases from J, with 9 bases between. The CDR3 DNA is TGTGCCAGCAGCCCCGGGAACAACTATGGCTACACCTTC. This codes for CASSPGNNYGYTF.

This clone came up once. CDR3 protein: CASLSNPGTSGGAQFF. CDR3 nucleotides: TGTGCCAGCTTATCTAACCCTGGGACTAGCGGGGGGGCCCAGTTCTTC. This rearrangement joins TRBV2 to TRBJ2-1, with 16 bases lining up with TRBD2. From germline, CDR1 is SNHLY and CDR2 FYNNEI. There are 16 residues in the CDR3. With V trimmed by 8 bases and J by 13 bases, 14 bases remained unmatched.

V usage is TRBV6-1 and J usage is TRBJ2-7; D is unresolved. The V gene lost 1 base and the J gene lost 5 bases, with 9 bases spanning the gap. Germline-derived CDR1 and CDR2 are MNHNS and SASEGT. The CDR3 length is 13 residues. The CDR3: CASSEGAGDEQYF. The CDR3 DNA follows: TGTGCCAGCAGTGAAGGGGCCGGCGACGAGCAGTACTTC.

This clone was counted once. The chain joins TRBV19 to TRBJ1-2, with 10 bases fitting TRBD1. Germline CDR1 is LNHDA and CDR2 is SQIVND (reference sequence). J was trimmed by 3 bases and V by 3 bases; bases with no gene match: 7. The CDR3 contains 16 residues. CDR3 sequence reads: CASSIGRQGAYYGYTF. The CDR3 nucleotides are TGTGCCAGTAGTATTGGTAGACAGGGGGCCTACTATGGCTACACCTTC.

The chain combines TRBV7-8 with TRBJ1-4, with 8 bases that match TRBD1. CDR3 size: 17 residues. CDR1 is SGHVS, CDR2 FQNEAQ, per germline. J gave up 4 bases and V 7 bases, and 14 bases lay outside the gene matches. CDR3: CASTPGTGVWNNEKLFF. In nucleotides, the CDR3 is TGTGCCAGCACCCCCGGGACAGGCGTATGGAATAATGAAAAACTGTTTTTT.

This chain joins TRBV30 and TRBJ1-6, with a tentative D call TRBD1 (6 bases). In germline, CDR1 is GTSNPN, CDR2 SVGIG (reference sequence). V shed 4 bases and J shed 7 bases, with 14 bases lying between them. This CDR3 has 14 residues. The CDR3 spells CAWKGGAGNSPLHF. The DNA of the CDR3 is TGTGCCTGGAAGGGGGGGGCTGGGAATTCACCCCTCCACTTT.